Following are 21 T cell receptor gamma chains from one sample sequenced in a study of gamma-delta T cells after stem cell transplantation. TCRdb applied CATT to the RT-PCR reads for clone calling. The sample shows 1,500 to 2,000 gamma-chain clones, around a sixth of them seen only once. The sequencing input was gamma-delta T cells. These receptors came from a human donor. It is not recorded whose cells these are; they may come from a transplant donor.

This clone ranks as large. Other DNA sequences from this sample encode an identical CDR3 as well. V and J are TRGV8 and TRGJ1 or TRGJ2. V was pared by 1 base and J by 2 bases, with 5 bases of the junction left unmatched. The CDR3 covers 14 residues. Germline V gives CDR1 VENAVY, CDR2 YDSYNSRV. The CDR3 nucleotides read TGTGCCACCTGGGATAGAAGGGATTATTATAAGAAACTCTTT. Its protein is CATWDRRDYYKKLF.

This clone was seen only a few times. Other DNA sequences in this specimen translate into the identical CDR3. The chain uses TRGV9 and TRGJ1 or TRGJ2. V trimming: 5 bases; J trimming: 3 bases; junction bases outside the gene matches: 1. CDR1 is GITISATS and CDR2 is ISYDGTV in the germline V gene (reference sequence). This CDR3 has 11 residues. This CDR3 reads CALWVYYKKLF. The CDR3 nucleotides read TGTGCCTTGTGGGTTTATTATAAGAAACTCTTT.

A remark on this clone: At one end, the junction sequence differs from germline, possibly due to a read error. CDR3 bases: TGTGCCACCTGGTATGGATATAAGAAACTCTTT. Protein sequence: CATWYGYKKLF. The V and J genes are TRGV4 and TRGJ1 or TRGJ2. This CDR3 has 11 amino acids. CDR1 and CDR2 from the germline V gene are EGSTGY and YDSYTSSV.

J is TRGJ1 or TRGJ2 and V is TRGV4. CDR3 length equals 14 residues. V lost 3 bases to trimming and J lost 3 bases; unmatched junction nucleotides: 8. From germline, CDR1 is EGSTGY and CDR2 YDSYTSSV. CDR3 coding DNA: TGTGCCACCTGGGATAATGCCTTTTATTATAAGAAACTCTTT. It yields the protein CATWDNAFYYKKLF.

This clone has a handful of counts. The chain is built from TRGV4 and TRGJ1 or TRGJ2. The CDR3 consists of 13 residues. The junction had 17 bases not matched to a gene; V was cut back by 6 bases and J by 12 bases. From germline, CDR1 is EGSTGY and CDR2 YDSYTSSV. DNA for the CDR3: TGTGCCACCTGGTTCGCCCACCACCAGGGGAAACTCTTT. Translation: CATWFAHHQGKLF.

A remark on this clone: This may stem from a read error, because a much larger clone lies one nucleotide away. The DNA for the CDR3 is TGTGCCACCTGGGACACGAATTATTATAAGAAACTCTTT. It codes for CATWDTNYYKKLF. The chain links TRGV4 to TRGJ1 or TRGJ2. The CDR3 runs to 13 residues. Germline trimming cut 4 bases from V and 0 bases from J; bases unmatched to any gene: 3. Looked up from germline, CDR1 is EGSTGY and CDR2 is YDSYTSSV.

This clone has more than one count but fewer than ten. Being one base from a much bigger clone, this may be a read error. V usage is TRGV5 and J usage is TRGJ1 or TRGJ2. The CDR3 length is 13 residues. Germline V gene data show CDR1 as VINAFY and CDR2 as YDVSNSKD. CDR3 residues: CATWDPSDYKKLF. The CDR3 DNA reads TGTGCCACTTGGGATCCCTCCGATTATAAGAAACTCTTT.

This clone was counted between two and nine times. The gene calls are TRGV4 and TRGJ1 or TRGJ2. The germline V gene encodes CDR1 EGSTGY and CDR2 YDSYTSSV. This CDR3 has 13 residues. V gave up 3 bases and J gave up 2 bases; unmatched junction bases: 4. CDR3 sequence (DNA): TGTGCCACCTGGGATTCCTATTATTATAAGAAACTCTTT. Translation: CATWDSYYYKKLF.

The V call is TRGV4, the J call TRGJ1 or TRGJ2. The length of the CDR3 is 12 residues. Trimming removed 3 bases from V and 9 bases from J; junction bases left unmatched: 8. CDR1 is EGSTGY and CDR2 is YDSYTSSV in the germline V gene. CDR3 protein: CATWDLMTKKLF. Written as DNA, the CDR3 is TGTGCCACCTGGGATCTTATGACTAAGAAACTCTTT.

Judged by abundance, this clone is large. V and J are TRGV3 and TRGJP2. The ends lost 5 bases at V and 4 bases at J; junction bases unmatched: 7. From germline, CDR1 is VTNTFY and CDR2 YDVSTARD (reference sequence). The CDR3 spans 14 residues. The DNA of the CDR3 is TGTGCCACCTGGGGGCTGGTTAGTGATTGGATCAAGACGTTT. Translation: CATWGLVSDWIKTF.

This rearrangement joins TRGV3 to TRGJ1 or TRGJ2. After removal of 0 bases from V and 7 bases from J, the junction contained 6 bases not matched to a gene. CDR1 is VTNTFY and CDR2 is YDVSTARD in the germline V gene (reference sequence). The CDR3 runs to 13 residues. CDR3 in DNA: TGTGCCACCTGGGACAGGCACAACTATAAGAAACTCTTT. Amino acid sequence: CATWDRHNYKKLF.

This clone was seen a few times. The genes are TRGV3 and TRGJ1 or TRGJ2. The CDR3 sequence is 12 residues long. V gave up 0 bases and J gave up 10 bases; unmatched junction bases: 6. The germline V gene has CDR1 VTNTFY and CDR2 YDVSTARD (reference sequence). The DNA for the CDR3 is TGTGCCACCTGGGACAGGGAGTGGAAGAAACTCTTT. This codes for CATWDREWKKLF.

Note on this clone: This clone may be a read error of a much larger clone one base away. This chain's CDR3 is CALWEINKKVF. Written as DNA, the CDR3 is TGTGCCTTGTGGGAGATAAATAAGAAAGTCTTT. The chain has TRGV9 and TRGJ1 or TRGJ2. The CDR3 is 11 amino acids. CDR1 and CDR2 from the germline V gene are GITISATS and ISYDGTV (reference sequence).

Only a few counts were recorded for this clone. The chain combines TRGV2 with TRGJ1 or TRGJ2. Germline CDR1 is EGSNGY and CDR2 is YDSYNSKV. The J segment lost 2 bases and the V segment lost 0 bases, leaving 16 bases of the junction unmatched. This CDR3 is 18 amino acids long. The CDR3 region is CATWDGLFDWSYYYKKLF. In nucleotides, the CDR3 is TGTGCCACCTGGGACGGGCTTTTCGACTGGTCTTATTATTATAAGAAACTCTTT.

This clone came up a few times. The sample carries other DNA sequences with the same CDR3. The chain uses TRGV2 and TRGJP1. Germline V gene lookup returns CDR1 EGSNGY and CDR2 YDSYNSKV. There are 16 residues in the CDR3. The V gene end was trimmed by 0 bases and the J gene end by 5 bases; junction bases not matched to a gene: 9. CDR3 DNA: TGTGCCACCTGGGACGGGCTGAGGAGGACTGGTTGGTTCAAGATATTT. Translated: CATWDGLRRTGWFKIF.

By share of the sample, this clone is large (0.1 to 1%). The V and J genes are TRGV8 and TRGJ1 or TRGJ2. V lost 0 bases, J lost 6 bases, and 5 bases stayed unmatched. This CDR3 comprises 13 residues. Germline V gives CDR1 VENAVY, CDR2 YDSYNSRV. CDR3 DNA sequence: TGTGCCACCTGGGATAGGCCGTGTTATAAGAAACTCTTT. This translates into CATWDRPCYKKLF.

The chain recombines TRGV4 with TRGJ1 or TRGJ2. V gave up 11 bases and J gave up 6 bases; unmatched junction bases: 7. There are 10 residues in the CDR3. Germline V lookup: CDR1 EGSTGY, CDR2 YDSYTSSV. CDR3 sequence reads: CANGSYKKLF. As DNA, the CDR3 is TGTGCCAACGGGTCTTATAAGAAACTCTTT.

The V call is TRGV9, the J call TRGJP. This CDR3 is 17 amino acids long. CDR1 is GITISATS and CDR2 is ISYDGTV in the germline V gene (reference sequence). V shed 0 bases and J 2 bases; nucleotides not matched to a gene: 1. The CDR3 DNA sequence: TGTGCCTTGTGGGAGGTGAGGCAAGAGTTGGGCAAAAAAATCAAGGTATTT. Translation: CALWEVRQELGKKIKVF.

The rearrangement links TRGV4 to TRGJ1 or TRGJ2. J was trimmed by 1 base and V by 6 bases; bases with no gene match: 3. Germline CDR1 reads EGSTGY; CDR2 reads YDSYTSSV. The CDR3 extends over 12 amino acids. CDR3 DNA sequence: TGTGCCACCTGGAGTAATTATTATAAGAAACTCTTT. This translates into CATWSNYYKKLF.

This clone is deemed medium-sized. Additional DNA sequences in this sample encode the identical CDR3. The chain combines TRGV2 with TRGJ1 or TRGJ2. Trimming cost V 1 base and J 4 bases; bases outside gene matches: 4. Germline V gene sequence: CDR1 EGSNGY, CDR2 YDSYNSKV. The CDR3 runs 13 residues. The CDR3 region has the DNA TGTGCCACCTGGGACGGTCCCTATTATAAGAAACTCTTT. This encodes CATWDGPYYKKLF.

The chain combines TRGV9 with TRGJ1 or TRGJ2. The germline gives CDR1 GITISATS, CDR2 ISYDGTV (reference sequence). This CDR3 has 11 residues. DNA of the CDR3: TGTGCAGGGTGTTATATATATAAGAAACTCTTT. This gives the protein CAGCYIYKKLF.